This T cell receptor (beta chain) derives from a study of T cell changes during pregnancy in multiple sclerosis. Method: immunoSEQ multiplex PCR; TCRdb's copy keeps in-frame clones and lacks some. This table holds over 50,000 clones, 88% found once. There are 16 residues in the CDR3. The germline gives CDR1 SGDLS, CDR2 YYNGEE. The V gene end was trimmed by 0 bases and the J gene end by 7 bases; junction bases not matched to a gene: 10. This TCR was recovered from a female donor with multiple sclerosis, enrolled in a pregnancy study. This chain joins TRBV9 and TRBJ1-2, with 9 bases aligning to TRBD1. The sequenced sample was peripheral blood, obtained in the first trimester of pregnancy. This chain's CDR3 is CASSVGGGQGSGGYTF. The CDR3 nucleotides are TGTGCCAGCAGCGTAGGAGGGGGACAGGGAAGCGGTGGCTACACCTTC.